This T cell receptor beta chain comes out of a study of T cell responses to AZD1222 COVID-19 vaccine. The protocol was immunoSEQ multiplex PCR, while the TCRdb copy is restricted to in-frame clones and leaves out a portion. The sample contains tens of thousands of clones, around 89% of which appear only once. CDR1 and CDR2 (germline): MNHEY, SVGAGI. V shed 6 bases and J shed 4 bases, with 10 bases lying between them. The CDR3 covers 13 residues. Second-dose recipients at about 4 or about 12 weeks were treated as one pooled group. This sequence originates from an adult who received the AZD1222 COVID-19 vaccine. The sample consisted of peripheral blood, taken 28 days after the second AZD1222 dose. The chain joins TRBV6-5 to TRBJ2-1; D remains unclear. The CDR3 loop reads CASSEDPYNEQFF. The CDR3 DNA reads as TGTGCCAGCAGCGAGGACCCGTACAATGAGCAGTTCTTC.